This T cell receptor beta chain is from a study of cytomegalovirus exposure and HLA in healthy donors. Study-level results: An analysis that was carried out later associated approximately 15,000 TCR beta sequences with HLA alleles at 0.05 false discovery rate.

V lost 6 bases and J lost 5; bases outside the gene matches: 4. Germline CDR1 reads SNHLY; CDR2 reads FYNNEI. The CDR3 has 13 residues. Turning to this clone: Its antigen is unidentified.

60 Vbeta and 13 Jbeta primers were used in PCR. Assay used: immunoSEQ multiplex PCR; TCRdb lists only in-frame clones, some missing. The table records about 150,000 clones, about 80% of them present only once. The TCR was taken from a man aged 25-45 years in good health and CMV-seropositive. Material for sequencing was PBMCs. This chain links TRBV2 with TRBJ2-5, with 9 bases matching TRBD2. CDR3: CASRLAGTETQYF. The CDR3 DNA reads TGTGCCAGCAGACTAGCGGGTACTGAGACCCAGTACTTC.